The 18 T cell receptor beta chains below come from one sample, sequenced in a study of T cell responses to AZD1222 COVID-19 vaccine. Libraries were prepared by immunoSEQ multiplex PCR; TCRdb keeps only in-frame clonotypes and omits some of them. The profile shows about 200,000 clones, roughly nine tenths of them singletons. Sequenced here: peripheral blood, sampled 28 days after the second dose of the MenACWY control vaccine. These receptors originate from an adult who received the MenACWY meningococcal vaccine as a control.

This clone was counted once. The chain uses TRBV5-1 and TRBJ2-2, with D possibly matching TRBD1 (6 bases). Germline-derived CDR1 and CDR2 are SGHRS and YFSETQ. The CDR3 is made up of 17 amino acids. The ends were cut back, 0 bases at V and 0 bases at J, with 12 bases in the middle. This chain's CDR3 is CASSLGVGGANTGELFF. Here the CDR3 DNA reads TGCGCCAGCAGCTTGGGGGTTGGGGGCGCGAACACCGGGGAGCTGTTTTTT.

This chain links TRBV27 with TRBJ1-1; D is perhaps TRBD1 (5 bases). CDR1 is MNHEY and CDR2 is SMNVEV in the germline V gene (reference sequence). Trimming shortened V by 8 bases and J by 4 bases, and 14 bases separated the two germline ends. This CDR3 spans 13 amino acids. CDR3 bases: TGTGCCAGCGCAAAGGCAGGGCCCACTGAAGCTTTCTTT. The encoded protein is CASAKAGPTEAFF.

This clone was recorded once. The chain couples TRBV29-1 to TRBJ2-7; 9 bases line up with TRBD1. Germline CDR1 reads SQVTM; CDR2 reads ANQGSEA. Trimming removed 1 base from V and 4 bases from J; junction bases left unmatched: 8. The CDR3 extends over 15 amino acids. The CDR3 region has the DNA TGCAGCGTTGAAGGGGGTGGGACAGGGTCTTACGAGCAGTACTTC. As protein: CSVEGGGTGSYEQYF.

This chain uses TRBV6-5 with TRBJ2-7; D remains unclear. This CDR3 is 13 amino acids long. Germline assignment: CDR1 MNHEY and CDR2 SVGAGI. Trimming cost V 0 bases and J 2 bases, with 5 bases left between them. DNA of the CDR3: TGTGCCAGCAGTTACTCGGGCCCCTACGAGCAGTACTTC. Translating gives CASSYSGPYEQYF.

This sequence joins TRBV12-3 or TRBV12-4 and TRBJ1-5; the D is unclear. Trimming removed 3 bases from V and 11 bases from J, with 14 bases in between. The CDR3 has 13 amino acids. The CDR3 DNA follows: TGTGCCAGCAGTTTGACGGTGCAGTCAGCCCAGCATTTT. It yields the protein CASSLTVQSAQHF.

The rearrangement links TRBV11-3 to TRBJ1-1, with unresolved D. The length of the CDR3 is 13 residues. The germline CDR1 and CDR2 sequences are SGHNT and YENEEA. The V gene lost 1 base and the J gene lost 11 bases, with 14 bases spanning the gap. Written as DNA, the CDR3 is TGTGCCAGCAGCTTAGGAGGTCCGCCAAGGGCTTTCTTT. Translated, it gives CASSLGGPPRAFF.

The CDR3 loop is CASSQDQGTQYF. The DNA of the CDR3 is TGTGCCAGCAGCCAAGATCAGGGGACCCAGTACTTC. The rearrangement links TRBV4-2 to TRBJ2-5; TRBD1 might be the D (5 bases). CDR3 size: 12 residues. Germline V gives CDR1 LGHNA, CDR2 YNFKEQ. With 0 bases removed from V and 7 bases from J, the gap between germline ends came to 6 bases.

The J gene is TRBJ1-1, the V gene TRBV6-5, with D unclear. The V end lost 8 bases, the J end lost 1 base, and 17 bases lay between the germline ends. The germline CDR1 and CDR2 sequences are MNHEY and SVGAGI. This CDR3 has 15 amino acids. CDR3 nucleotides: TGTGCCAGCCACCGGAAAACCTCAGGGAACACTGAAGCTTTCTTT. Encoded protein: CASHRKTSGNTEAFF.

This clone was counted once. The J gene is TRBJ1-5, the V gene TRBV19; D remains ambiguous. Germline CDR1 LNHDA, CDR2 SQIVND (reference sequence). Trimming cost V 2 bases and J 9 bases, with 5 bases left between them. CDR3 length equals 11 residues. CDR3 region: CASSIRGPQHF. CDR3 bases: TGTGCCAGTAGTATACGTGGGCCCCAGCATTTT.

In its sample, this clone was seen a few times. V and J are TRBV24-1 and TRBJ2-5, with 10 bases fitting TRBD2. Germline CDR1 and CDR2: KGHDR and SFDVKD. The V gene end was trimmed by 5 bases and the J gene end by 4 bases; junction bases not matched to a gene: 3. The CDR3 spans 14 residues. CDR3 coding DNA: TGTGCCACCAGTGCTAGCGGGAGAGGAGAGACCCAGTACTTC. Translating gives CATSASGRGETQYF.

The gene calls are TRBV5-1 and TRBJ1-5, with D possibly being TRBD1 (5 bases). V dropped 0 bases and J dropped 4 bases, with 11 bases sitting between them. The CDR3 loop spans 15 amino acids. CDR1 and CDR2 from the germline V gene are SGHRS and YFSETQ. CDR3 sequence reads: CASSLGGAQNQPQHF. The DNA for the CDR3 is TGCGCCAGCAGCTTGGGAGGGGCCCAAAATCAGCCCCAGCATTTT.

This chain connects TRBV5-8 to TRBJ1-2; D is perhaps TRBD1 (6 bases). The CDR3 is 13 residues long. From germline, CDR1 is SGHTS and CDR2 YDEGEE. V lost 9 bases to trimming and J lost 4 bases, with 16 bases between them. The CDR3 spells CATAARGGYGYTF. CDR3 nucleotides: TGTGCCACCGCGGCCAGGGGAGGCTATGGCTACACCTTC.

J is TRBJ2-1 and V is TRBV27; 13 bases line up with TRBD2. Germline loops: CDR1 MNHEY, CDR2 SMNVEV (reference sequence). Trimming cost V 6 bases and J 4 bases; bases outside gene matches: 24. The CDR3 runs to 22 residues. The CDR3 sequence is CASRGSQTSGRPVVRVYNEQFF. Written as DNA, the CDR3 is TGTGCCAGCAGAGGCAGCCAGACTAGCGGGAGGCCCGTAGTGCGAGTTTACAATGAGCAGTTCTTC.

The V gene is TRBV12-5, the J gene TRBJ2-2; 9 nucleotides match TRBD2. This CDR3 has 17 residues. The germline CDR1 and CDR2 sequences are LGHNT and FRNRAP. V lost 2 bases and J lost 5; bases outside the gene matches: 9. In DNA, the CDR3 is TGTGCTAGTGGTTTGACCCGAGCGGGAGGAGATACCGGGGAGCTGTTTTTT. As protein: CASGLTRAGGDTGELFF.

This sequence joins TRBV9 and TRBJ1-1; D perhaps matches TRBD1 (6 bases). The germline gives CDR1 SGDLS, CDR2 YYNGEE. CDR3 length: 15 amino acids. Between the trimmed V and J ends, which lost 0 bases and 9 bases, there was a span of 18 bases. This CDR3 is CASSVVNRDPGKAFF. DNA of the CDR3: TGTGCCAGCAGCGTAGTGAACAGGGACCCAGGGAAAGCTTTCTTT. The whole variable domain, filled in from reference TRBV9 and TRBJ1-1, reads DSGVTQTPKHLITATGQRVTLRCSPRSGDLSVYWYQQSLDQGLQFLIQYYNGEERAKGNILERFSAQQFPDLHSELNLSSLELGDSALYFCASSVVNRDPGKAFFGQGTRLTVV.

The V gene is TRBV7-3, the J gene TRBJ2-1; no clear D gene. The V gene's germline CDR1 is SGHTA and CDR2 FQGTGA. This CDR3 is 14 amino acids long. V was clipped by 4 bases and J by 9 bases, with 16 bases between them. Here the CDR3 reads CASSSYSESLEQFF. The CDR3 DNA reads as TGTGCCAGCAGCTCCTACTCGGAGTCTCTTGAGCAGTTCTTC.

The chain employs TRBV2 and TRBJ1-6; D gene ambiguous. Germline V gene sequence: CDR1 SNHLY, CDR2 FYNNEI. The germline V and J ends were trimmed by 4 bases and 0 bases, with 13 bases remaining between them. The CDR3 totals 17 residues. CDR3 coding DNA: TGTGCCAGCAGTGTTGAAGACGGGAGCTCCTATAATTCACCCCTCCACTTT. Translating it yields CASSVEDGSSYNSPLHF.

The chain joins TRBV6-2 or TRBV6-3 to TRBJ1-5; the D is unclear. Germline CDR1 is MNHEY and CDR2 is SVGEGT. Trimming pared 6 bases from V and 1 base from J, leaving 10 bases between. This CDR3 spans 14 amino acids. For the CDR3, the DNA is TGTGCCAGCAGCCCCTTGGGGAGCAATCAGCCCCAGCATTTT. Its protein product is CASSPLGSNQPQHF.